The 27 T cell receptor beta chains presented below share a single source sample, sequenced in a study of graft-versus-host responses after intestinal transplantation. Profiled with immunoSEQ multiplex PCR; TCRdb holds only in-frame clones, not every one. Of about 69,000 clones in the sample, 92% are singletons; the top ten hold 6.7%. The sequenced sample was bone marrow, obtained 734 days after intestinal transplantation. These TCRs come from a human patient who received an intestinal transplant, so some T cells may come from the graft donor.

CDR3 protein: CASSSNSYGYTF. CDR3 DNA sequence: TGTGCCAGCAGTTCCAACAGCTATGGCTACACCTTC. The chain joins TRBV6-6 to TRBJ1-2; D unclear. Germline CDR1 and CDR2: MNHNY and SVGAGI (reference sequence). Trimming took off 4 bases at V and 4 bases at J, with 7 bases between the two ends. This CDR3 region has 12 residues.

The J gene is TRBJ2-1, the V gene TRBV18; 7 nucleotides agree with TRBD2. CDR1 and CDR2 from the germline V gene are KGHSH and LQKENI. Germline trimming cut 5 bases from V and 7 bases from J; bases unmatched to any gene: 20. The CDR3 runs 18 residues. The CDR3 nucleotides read TGTGCCAGCTCATCGCCTATATCCGGGACTATATTCAGGAATGAGCAGTTCTTC. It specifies CASSSPISGTIFRNEQFF.

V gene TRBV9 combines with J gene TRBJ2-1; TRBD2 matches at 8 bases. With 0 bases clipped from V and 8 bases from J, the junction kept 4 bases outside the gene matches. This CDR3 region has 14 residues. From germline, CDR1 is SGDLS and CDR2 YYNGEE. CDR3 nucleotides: TGTGCCAGCAGCGTAGTAAGTAGCGGGGATGAGCAGTTCTTC. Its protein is CASSVVSSGDEQFF.

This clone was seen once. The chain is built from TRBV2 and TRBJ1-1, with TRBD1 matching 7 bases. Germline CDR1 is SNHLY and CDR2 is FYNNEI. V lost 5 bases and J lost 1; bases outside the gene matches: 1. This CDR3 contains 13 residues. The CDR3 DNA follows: TGTGCCAGCAGTCAGGGGGAGAACACTGAAGCTTTCTTT. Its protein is CASSQGENTEAFF. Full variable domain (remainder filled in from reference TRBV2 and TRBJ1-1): EPEVTQTPSHQVTQMGQEVILRCVPISNHLYFYWYRQILGQKVEFLVSFYNNEISEKSEIFDDQFSVERPDGSNFTLKIRSTKLEDSAMYFCASSQGENTEAFFGQGTRLTVV.

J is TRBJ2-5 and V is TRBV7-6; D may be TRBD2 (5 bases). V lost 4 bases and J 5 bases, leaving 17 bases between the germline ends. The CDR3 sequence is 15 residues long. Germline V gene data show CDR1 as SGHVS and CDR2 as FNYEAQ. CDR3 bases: TGTGCCAGCAGCTCAGCCAGAGCTAGAGGGGAGACCCAGTACTTC. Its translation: CASSSARARGETQYF.

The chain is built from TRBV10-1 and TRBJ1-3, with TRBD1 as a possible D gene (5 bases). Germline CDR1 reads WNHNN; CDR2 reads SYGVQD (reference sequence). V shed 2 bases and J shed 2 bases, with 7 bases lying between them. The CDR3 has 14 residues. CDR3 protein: CASSEGRAGNTIYF. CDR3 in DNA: TGCGCCAGCAGTGAGGGCAGGGCTGGAAACACCATATATTTT.

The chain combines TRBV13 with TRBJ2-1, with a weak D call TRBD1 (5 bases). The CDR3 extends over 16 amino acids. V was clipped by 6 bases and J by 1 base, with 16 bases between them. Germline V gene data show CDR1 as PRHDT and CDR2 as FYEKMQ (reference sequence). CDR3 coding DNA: TGTGCCAGCAGTACAGACCAGGGTGGGTCCTACAATGAGCAGTTCTTC. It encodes CASSTDQGGSYNEQFF.

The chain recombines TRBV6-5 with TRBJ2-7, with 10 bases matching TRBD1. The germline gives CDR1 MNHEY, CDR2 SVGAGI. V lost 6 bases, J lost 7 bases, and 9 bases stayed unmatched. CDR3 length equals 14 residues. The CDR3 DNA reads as TGTGCCAGCAGACCGCGGGACAGGGGAGGGGAGCAGTACTTC. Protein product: CASRPRDRGGEQYF.

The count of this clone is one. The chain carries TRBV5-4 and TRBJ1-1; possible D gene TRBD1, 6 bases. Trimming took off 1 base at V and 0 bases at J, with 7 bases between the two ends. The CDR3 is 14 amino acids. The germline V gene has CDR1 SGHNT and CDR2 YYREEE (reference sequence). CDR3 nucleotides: TGTGCCAGCAGCTTGACAGGGATGAACACTGAAGCTTTCTTT. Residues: CASSLTGMNTEAFF.

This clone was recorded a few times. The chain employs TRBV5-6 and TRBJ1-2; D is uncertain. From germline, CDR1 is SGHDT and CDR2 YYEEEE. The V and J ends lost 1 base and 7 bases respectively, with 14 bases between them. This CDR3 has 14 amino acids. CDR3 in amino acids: CASSLFGVESGYTF. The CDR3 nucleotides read TGTGCCAGCAGCTTGTTCGGCGTCGAGAGTGGCTACACCTTC.

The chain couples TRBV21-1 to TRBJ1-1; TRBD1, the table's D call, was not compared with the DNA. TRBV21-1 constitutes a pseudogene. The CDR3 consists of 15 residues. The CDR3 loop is CASSKGGRTDLQAFF. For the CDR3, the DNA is TGTGCCAGCAGCAAAGGAGGAAGGACAGACCTTCAAGCTTTCTTT.

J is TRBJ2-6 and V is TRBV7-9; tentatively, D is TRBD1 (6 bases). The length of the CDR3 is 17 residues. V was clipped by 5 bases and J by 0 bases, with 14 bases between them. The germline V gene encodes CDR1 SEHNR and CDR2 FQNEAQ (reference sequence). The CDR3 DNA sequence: TGTGCCAGCAGCGCGACAGGACTTGTCTCTGGGGCCAACGTCCTGACTTTC. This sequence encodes CASSATGLVSGANVLTF.

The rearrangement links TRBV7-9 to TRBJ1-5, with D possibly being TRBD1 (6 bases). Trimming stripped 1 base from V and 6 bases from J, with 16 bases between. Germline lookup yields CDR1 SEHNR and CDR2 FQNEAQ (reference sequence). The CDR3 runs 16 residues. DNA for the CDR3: TGTGCCAGCAGCTTAGGTGAAGAACAGGGCGGTCAGCCCCAGCATTTT. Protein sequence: CASSLGEEQGGQPQHF.

CDR3 residues: CAISESGGTFGELFF. Written as DNA, the CDR3 is TGTGCCATCAGTGAGTCGGGCGGGACTTTCGGGGAGCTGTTTTTT. The chain links TRBV10-3 to TRBJ2-2; the D gene is possibly TRBD2 (6 bases). The CDR3 runs to 15 residues. CDR1 is ENHRY and CDR2 is SYGVKD in the germline V gene. With 0 bases removed from V and 7 bases from J, the gap between germline ends came to 12 bases.

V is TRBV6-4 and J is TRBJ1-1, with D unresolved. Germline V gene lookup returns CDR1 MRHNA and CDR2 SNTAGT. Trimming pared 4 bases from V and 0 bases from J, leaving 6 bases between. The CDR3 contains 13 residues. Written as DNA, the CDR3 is TGTGCCAGCAGTGCAGCCATGAACACTGAAGCTTTCTTT. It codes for CASSAAMNTEAFF.

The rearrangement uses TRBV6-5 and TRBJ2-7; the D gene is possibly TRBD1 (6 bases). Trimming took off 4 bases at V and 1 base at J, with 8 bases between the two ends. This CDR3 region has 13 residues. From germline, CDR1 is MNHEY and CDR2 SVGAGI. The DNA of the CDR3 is TGTGCCAGCAGTTCCGACAGGTCCTACGAGCAGTACTTC. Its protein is CASSSDRSYEQYF.

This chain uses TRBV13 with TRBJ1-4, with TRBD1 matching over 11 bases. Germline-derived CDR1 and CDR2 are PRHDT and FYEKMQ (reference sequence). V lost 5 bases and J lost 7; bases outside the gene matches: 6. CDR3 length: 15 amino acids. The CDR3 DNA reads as TGTGCCAGCAGCGCCGCCGGGACAGGGGGTGAAAAACTGTTTTTT. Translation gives CASSAAGTGGEKLFF.

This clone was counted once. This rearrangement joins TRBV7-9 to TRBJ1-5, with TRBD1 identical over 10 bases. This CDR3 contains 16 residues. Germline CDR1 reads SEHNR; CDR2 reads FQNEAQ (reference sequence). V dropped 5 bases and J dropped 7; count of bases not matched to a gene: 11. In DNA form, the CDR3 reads TGTGCCAGCAGCGGGGGTGACAGGGGGCGCAGCCAGCCCCAGCATTTT. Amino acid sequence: CASSGGDRGRSQPQHF.

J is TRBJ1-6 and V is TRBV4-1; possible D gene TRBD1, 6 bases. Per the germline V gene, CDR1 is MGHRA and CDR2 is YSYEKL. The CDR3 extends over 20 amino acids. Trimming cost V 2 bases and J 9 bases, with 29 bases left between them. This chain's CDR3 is CASSQFRSRGPPFQFSPLHF. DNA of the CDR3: TGCGCCAGCAGCCAATTCAGGTCCAGGGGACCGCCTTTCCAGTTTTCACCCCTCCACTTT.

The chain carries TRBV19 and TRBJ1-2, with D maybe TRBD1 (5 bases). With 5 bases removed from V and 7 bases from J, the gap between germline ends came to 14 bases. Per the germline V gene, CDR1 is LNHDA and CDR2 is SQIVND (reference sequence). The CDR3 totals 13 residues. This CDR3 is CASSQTTDTGYTF. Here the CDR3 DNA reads TGTGCCAGTAGTCAAACTACGGACACTGGCTACACCTTC.

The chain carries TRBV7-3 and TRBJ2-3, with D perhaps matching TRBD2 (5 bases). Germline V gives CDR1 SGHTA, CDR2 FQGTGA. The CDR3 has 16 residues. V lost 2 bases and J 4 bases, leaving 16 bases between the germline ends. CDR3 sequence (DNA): TGTGCCAGCAGCTTATCGGGCTCCGGAGGCTCAGATACGCAGTATTTT. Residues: CASSLSGSGGSDTQYF.

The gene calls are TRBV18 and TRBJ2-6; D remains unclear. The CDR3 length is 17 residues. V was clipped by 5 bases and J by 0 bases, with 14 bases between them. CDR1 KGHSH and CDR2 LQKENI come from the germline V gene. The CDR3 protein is CASSTIVLGSGANVLTF. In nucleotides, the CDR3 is TGTGCCAGCTCAACTATAGTTCTCGGCTCTGGGGCCAACGTCCTGACTTTC.

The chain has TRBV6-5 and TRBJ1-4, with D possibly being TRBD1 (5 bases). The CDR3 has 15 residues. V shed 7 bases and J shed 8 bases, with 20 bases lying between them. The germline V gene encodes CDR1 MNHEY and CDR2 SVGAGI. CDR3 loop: CASMSSGFGGEKLFF. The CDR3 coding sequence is TGTGCCAGCATGTCATCAGGGTTTGGAGGCGAAAAACTGTTTTTT.

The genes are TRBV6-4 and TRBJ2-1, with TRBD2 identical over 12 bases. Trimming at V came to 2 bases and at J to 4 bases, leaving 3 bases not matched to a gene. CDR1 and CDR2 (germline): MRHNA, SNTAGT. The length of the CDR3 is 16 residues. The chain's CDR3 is CASSDGGTSGYNEQFF. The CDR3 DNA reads TGTGCCAGCAGTGACGGGGGGACTAGCGGGTACAATGAGCAGTTCTTC.

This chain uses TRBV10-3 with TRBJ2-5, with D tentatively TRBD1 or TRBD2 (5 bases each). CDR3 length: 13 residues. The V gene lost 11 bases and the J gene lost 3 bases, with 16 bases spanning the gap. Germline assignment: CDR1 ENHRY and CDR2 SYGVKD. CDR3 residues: CACKDWGKETQYF. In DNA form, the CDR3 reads TGTGCCTGCAAGGATTGGGGGAAAGAGACCCAGTACTTC.

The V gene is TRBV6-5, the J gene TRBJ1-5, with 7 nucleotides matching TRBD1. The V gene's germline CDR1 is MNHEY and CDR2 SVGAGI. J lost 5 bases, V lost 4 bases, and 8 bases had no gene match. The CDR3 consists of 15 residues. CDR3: CASSLYRGRDQPQHF. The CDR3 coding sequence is TGTGCCAGCAGTTTGTACAGGGGAAGGGATCAGCCCCAGCATTTT.

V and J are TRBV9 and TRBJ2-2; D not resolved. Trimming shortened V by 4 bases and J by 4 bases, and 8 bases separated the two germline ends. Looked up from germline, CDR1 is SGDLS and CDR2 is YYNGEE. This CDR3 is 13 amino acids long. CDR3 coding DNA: TGTGCCAGCAGCCCTAGGAGCACCGGGGAGCTGTTTTTT. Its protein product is CASSPRSTGELFF. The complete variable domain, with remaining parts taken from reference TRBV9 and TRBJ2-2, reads DSGVTQTPKHLITATGQRVTLRCSPRSGDLSVYWYQQSLDQGLQFLIQYYNGEERAKGNILERFSAQQFPDLHSELNLSSLELGDSALYFCASSPRSTGELFFGEGSRLTVL.